This T cell receptor (beta chain) emerged from a study of CD8 T cells in Susac syndrome. This CDR3 contains 14 residues. Unmatched junction bases numbered 7, after V lost 5 bases and J lost 8 bases. Germline-derived CDR1 and CDR2 are SGHTS and YDEGEE. The study's findings and limits: CD8+ clonal expansion in Susac was maximal in TEMRA cells and in active patients. Susac-specific public clones were found in total CD8+ and CD8+ TEMRA repertoires, numbering under 20 and five, respectively.

Peripheral blood CD8+ and CD4+ T cells were profiled by TCR beta sequencing. Random hexamers were used to reverse transcribe 0.5 to 1 ug of RNA. Amplification of TCR beta CDR3 across 54 Vbeta and 13 Jbeta was performed with immunoSEQ multiplex PCR. MiXCR, run by TCRdb on the immunoSEQ multiplex PCR reads, gives a single entry per CDR3 protein. Here the sample spans some 110,000 distinct CDR3 sequences, around 94% being singletons. For this clonotype: Its antigen is unknown.

Sequences were obtained from CD8+ T cells from PBMCs. V is TRBV5-8 and J is TRBJ1-4; TRBD1 matches 9 bases. This receptor was identified in a human donor with Susac syndrome. The CDR3 DNA reads as TGTGCCAGCAGGTTTACAGGGGGCCGGGAAAAACTGTTTTTT. This codes for CASRFTGGREKLFF. Supplemented by reference TRBV5-8 and TRBJ1-4, the full variable domain reads EAGVTQSPTHLIKTRGQQATLRCSPISGHTSVYWYQQALGLGLQFLLWYDEGEERNRGNFPPRFSGRQFPNYSSELNVNALELEDSALYLCASRFTGGREKLFFGSGTQLSVL.